Listed below are T cell receptor beta chains from one sample, sequenced in a study of CD8 T cells in Susac syndrome. TCRdb reprocessed the immunoSEQ multiplex PCR reads via MiXCR and lists one record per CDR3 protein. The sample includes around 80,000 distinct CDR3 sequences, approximately 94% of them seen just once. The sample taken for sequencing was CD8+ T cells from PBMCs. The receptor set was obtained from a human donor in good health. Both conserved end residues are part of each CDR3. Each record gives: J gene, V gene, clone size, CDR3 length, D gene, CDR3 protein, CDR3 DNA. D genes are given only for firm matches. Size is omitted from some rows. Given values are once, few, many or a class for expanded clones.

>TRBJ2-1|TRBV7-9|-|13|-
CASSSNPKAEQFF
TGTGCCAGCAGCTCAAACCCCAAAGCAGAGCAGTTCTTC
>TRBJ2-3|TRBV28|-|14|-
CASRNFQGGDTQYF
TGTGCCAGCCGCAATTTTCAGGGTGGGGATACGCAGTATTTT
>TRBJ2-3|TRBV4-1|-|15|-
CASSQGTEYTDTQYF
TGCGCCAGCAGCCAAGGTACCGAGTACACAGATACGCAGTATTTT
>TRBJ2-7|TRBV4-1|-|15|-
CASSHSPGGQDEQYF
TGCGCCAGCAGCCACTCTCCCGGGGGGCAGGACGAGCAGTACTTC
>TRBJ1-1|TRBV28|-|15|-
CASSLRARTHTEAFF
TGTGCCAGCAGTTTACGGGCGCGAACACACACTGAAGCTTTCTTT
>TRBJ1-1|TRBV5-6|-|13|-
CASSLEVRNEAFF
TGTGCCAGCAGCTTGGAGGTGCGGAACGAAGCTTTCTTT
>TRBJ2-7|TRBV4-1|once|14|-
CASSQVAGDYEQYF
TGCGCCAGCAGCCAAGTAGCTGGAGACTACGAGCAGTACTTC
>TRBJ2-4|TRBV20-1|-|14|TRBD1
CSATRGTDRANQYF
TGCAGTGCTACGAGGGGGACCGACAGGGCCAATCAGTACTTC
>TRBJ2-6|TRBV6-5|-|14|-
CAAGASSGANVLTF
TGTGCCGCGGGCGCAAGCTCTGGGGCCAACGTCCTGACTTTC
>TRBJ2-7|TRBV3-1|-|14|-
CASSPQPPYYEQYF
TGTGCCAGCAGCCCCCAGCCACCCTACTACGAGCAGTACTTC
>TRBJ2-7|TRBV23-1|once|18|-
CASSQRGNQVIGAYEQYF
TGCGCCAGCAGTCAACGGGGGAACCAGGTAATAGGCGCCTACGAGCAGTACTTC
>TRBJ2-3|TRBV9|-|17|TRBD2
CASSVPREAEDTDTQYF
TGTGCCAGCAGCGTTCCACGGGAGGCCGAGGACACAGATACGCAGTATTTT